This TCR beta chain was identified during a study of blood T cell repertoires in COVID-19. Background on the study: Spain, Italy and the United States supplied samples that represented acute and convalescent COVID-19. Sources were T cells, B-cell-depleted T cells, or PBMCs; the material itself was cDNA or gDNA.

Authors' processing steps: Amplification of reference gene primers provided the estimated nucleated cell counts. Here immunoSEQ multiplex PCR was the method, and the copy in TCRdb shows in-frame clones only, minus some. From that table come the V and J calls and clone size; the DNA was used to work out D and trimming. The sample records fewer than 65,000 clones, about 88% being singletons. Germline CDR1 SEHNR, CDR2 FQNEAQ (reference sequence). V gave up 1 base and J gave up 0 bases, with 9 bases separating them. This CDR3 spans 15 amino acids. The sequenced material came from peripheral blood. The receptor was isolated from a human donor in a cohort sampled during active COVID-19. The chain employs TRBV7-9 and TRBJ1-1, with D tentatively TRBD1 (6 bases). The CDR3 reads CASSLGTVMNTEAFF. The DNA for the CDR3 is TGTGCCAGCAGCTTAGGGACAGTTATGAACACTGAAGCTTTCTTT.